These T cell receptor beta chains were read from a single sample in a study of chemoradiotherapy in HPV16-positive cancers. Assay used: immunoSEQ multiplex PCR; TCRdb lists only in-frame clones, some missing. The data show some 6,100 clones, with about 69% seen just once and approximately 30% held by the top ten. Sequences were derived from tumor tissue, sampled from a patient who underwent chemoradiotherapy. These receptors all come from a human donor with HPV-associated anogenital cancer. The CDR3 runs from the conserved cysteine through the conserved F or W. Each record gives: CDR3 protein, CDR3 DNA, clone size, J gene, D gene, V gene. The D gene is left open where the match is weak. Clone size appears in some rows only: once, few, many, or a class for an expanded clone.

CASSFQSGDTQYF	TGTGCCAGCAGCTTCCAATCGGGAGATACGCAGTATTTT	NA	TRBJ2-3	NA	TRBV5-8
CASSPRYQETQYF	TGTGCCAGCTCACCCCGGTACCAAGAGACCCAGTACTTC	NA	TRBJ2-5	NA	TRBV18
CASSRDREGYGYTF	TGTGCCAGCAGCCGAGACAGGGAAGGCTATGGCTACACCTTC	NA	TRBJ1-2	TRBD1	TRBV7-3
CAWSVWGGGTKNIQYF	TGTGCCTGGAGTGTCTGGGGGGGCGGGACCAAAAACATTCAGTACTTC	NA	TRBJ2-4	NA	TRBV30
CASTGAADYGYTF	TGCGCCAGCACAGGGGCGGCGGACTATGGCTACACCTTC	NA	TRBJ1-2	NA	TRBV5-1
CASSLERSGFYGYTF	TGTGCCAGCAGCTTAGAGCGATCCGGTTTCTATGGCTACACCTTC	NA	TRBJ1-2	NA	TRBV11-1
CASSPDGLAGEDTQYF	TGTGCCAGCAGCCCCGACGGACTAGCGGGAGAAGATACGCAGTATTTT	NA	TRBJ2-3	TRBD2	TRBV7-8
CASSLGQGLANTEAFF	TGTGCCAGCAGTTTAGGACAGGGACTCGCTAACACTGAAGCTTTCTTT	NA	TRBJ1-1	TRBD1	TRBV27
CSPRGLSEQYF	TGCAGTCCTCGAGGGCTGTCCGAGCAGTACTTC	few	TRBJ2-7	NA	TRBV20-1
CASRGTGRNQPQHF	TGTGCCAGCAGAGGGACGGGACGAAATCAGCCCCAGCATTTT	NA	TRBJ1-5	NA	TRBV2
CASSVARTGPTNSYNEQFF	TGTGCCAGCAGCGTAGCTAGGACAGGGCCAACCAACTCCTACAATGAGCAGTTCTTC	few	TRBJ2-1	TRBD1	TRBV9
CASSWTGGNSPLHF	TGTGCCAGCAGCTGGACAGGGGGAAATTCACCCCTCCACTTT	NA	TRBJ1-6	TRBD1	TRBV6-5